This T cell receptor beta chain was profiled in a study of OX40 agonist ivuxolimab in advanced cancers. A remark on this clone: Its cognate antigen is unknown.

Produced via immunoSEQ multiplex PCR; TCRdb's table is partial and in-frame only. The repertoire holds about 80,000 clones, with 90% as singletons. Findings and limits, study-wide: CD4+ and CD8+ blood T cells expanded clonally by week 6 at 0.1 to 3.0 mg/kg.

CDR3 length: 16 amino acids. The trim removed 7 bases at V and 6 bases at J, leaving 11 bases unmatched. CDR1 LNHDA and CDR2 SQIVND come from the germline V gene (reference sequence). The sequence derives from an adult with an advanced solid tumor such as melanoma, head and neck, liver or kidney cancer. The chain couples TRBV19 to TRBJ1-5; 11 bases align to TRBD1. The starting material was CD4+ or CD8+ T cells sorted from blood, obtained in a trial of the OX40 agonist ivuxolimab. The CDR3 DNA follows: TGTGCCAGTAAGATAGTCGGGACAGGGGGACTTCAGCCCCAGCATTTT. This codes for CASKIVGTGGLQPQHF.